A selection of T cell receptor beta chains follows, all from one sample in a study of blood T cells in healthy people across ages. TCRdb re-called the 5' RACE reads with MiXCR, one entry per CDR3 protein. The data hold 800,000 to 900,000 distinct CDR3 sequences, with around 62% observed a single time. The source material was blood. These receptor sequences come from a man aged 25-45 years in good health. CDR3s include the opening cysteine and the closing phenylalanine or tryptophan. Fields, in order: clone size, D gene, V gene, J gene, CDR3 protein, CDR3 DNA. The D gene is left open where the match is weak. Clone sizes are given selectively: once, few, many, or a class where the clone is expanded.

size: -; D: -; V: TRBV12-5; J: TRBJ1-2; CDR3: CASAAGRTYGYTF; DNA: TGTGCTAGTGCCGCCGGACGGACCTATGGCTACACCTTC
size: -; D: -; V: TRBV6-1; J: TRBJ2-1; CDR3: CASSEIGVNSYNEQFF; DNA: TGTGCCAGCAGTGAAATTGGGGTTAACTCCTACAATGAGCAGTTCTTC
size: -; D: -; V: TRBV25-1; J: TRBJ2-7; CDR3: CASIGGTDTYEQYF; DNA: TGTGCCAGCATTGGGGGGACGGATACCTACGAGCAGTACTTC
size: -; D: -; V: TRBV14; J: TRBJ1-4; CDR3: CASSQASGQIAKLFF; DNA: TGTGCCAGCAGCCAAGCTAGTGGACAGATTGCAAAACTGTTTTTT
size: -; D: -; V: TRBV13; J: TRBJ1-4; CDR3: CASSLDQGGSEKLFF; DNA: TGTGCCAGCAGCTTAGATCAGGGCGGGAGTGAAAAACTGTTTTTT
size: -; D: TRBD1; V: TRBV12-3/TRBV12-4; J: TRBJ2-2; CDR3: CASSSRGQAVTGELFF; DNA: TGTGCCAGCAGTTCTAGGGGACAGGCGGTCACCGGGGAGCTGTTTTTT
size: -; D: -; V: TRBV28; J: TRBJ2-7; CDR3: CASSLKQGDYEQYF; DNA: TGTGCCAGCAGTTTAAAACAGGGTGATTACGAGCAGTACTTC
size: -; D: -; V: TRBV7-2; J: TRBJ2-3; CDR3: CASSSRLPTDTQYF; DNA: TGTGCCAGCAGCTCCCGTCTTCCAACAGATACGCAGTATTTT
size: -; D: -; V: TRBV5-1; J: TRBJ2-3; CDR3: CASSPSGSPITDTQYF; DNA: TGCGCCAGCAGCCCCTCCGGGAGTCCTATTACAGATACGCAGTATTTT
size: few; D: -; V: TRBV2; J: TRBJ2-3; CDR3: CASSDSSRTQYF; DNA: TGTGCCAGCAGTGACTCGAGTCGTACGCAGTATTTT
size: few; D: TRBD2; V: TRBV7-2; J: TRBJ2-7; CDR3: CASSFAGGGAYEQYF; DNA: TGTGCCAGCAGCTTCGCCGGCGGGGGGGCCTACGAGCAGTACTTC
size: -; D: TRBD2; V: TRBV4-3; J: TRBJ2-2; CDR3: CASSQEGLNGGARTGELFF; DNA: TGCGCCAGCAGCCAAGAGGGGTTGAACGGGGGGGCGCGGACCGGGGAGCTGTTTTTT
size: -; D: TRBD2; V: TRBV7-3; J: TRBJ2-3; CDR3: CASAGGGLSDTQYF; DNA: TGTGCCAGCGCGGGGGGGGGCCTGTCAGATACGCAGTATTTT
size: -; D: TRBD1; V: TRBV28; J: TRBJ2-5; CDR3: CATDGDRVRSETQYF; DNA: TGTGCCACCGACGGGGACAGGGTTCGTTCGGAGACCCAGTACTTC
size: -; D: TRBD1; V: TRBV2; J: TRBJ2-4; CDR3: CASKGDRALAKNIQYF; DNA: TGTGCCAGCAAGGGGGACAGGGCCTTAGCCAAAAACATTCAGTACTTC
size: few; D: -; V: TRBV7-9; J: TRBJ2-5; CDR3: CASSPTPLETQYF; DNA: TGTGCCAGCAGCCCGACACCATTGGAGACCCAGTACTTC
size: -; D: -; V: TRBV5-1; J: TRBJ2-1; CDR3: CASSLGVGQINNEQFF; DNA: TGCGCCAGCAGCTTGGGCGTCGGGCAGATAAACAATGAGCAGTTCTTC
size: -; D: -; V: TRBV4-2; J: TRBJ2-3; CDR3: CASSQDDRQDTQYF; DNA: TGTGCCAGCAGCCAAGATGACCGCCAAGATACGCAGTATTTT
size: -; D: -; V: TRBV25-1; J: TRBJ2-7; CDR3: CASVGSVYEQYF; DNA: TGTGCCAGCGTGGGGTCAGTCTACGAGCAGTACTTC
size: -; D: TRBD2; V: TRBV4-2; J: TRBJ2-1; CDR3: CAGSQDPSGSYNEQFF; DNA: TGTGCCGGCAGCCAAGATCCCAGCGGGAGTTACAATGAGCAGTTCTTC
size: -; D: -; V: TRBV5-1; J: TRBJ2-7; CDR3: CASSRGPGDEQYF; DNA: TGCGCCAGCAGCCGCGGACCTGGGGACGAGCAGTACTTC
size: few; D: -; V: TRBV6-7; J: TRBJ2-1; CDR3: CASSYSRLVSYNEQFF; DNA: TGTGCCAGCAGTTACTCCCGACTCGTCTCCTACAATGAGCAGTTCTTC
size: -; D: TRBD1; V: TRBV5-1; J: TRBJ1-2; CDR3: CASSSSGQPNYGYTF; DNA: TGCGCCAGCAGCTCCTCGGGACAGCCCAACTATGGCTACACCTTC
size: -; D: -; V: TRBV20-1; J: TRBJ2-7; CDR3: CSARDRTSYEQYF; DNA: TGCAGTGCTAGAGACAGGACATCCTACGAGCAGTACTTC
size: -; D: -; V: TRBV30; J: TRBJ1-5; CDR3: CAWTAGASNQPQHF; DNA: TGTGCCTGGACTGCAGGGGCCAGCAATCAGCCCCAGCATTTT
size: few; D: -; V: TRBV7-2; J: TRBJ2-2; CDR3: CASSLGRPAGELFF; DNA: TGTGCCAGCAGCTTAGGCCGACCAGCAGGGGAGCTGTTTTTT
size: -; D: -; V: TRBV7-2; J: TRBJ1-5; CDR3: CASSTYNQPQHF; DNA: TGTGCCAGCAGCACATACAATCAGCCCCAGCATTTT
size: few; D: -; V: TRBV15; J: TRBJ2-3; CDR3: CATSLPRARMGRNTDTQYF; DNA: TGTGCCACCAGCTTACCTAGGGCCAGGATGGGGAGAAACACAGATACGCAGTATTTT
size: -; D: -; V: TRBV5-4; J: TRBJ2-1; CDR3: CASSLDGGLTYNEQFF; DNA: TGTGCCAGCAGCTTGGACGGGGGTTTGACCTACAATGAGCAGTTCTTC
size: many; D: -; V: TRBV7-3; J: TRBJ2-1; CDR3: CASSSLDRRGNEQFF; DNA: TGTGCCAGCAGCTCCCTAGACCGGAGGGGCAATGAGCAGTTCTTC
size: -; D: -; V: TRBV6-5; J: TRBJ2-3; CDR3: CASSYSKIFGGSTDTQYF; DNA: TGTGCCAGCAGTTACTCGAAAATTTTTGGGGGCTCCACAGATACGCAGTATTTT
size: -; D: -; V: TRBV2; J: TRBJ1-1; CDR3: CASSPNGVRGEAFF; DNA: TGTGCCAGCAGTCCAAACGGGGTTCGGGGTGAAGCTTTCTTT
size: -; D: -; V: TRBV6-2/TRBV6-3; J: TRBJ2-7; CDR3: CAGSDHHEQYF; DNA: TGTGCCGGCAGTGACCATCACGAGCAGTACTTC
size: -; D: TRBD2; V: TRBV20-1; J: TRBJ2-1; CDR3: CSARGGGNNEQFF; DNA: TGCAGTGCTCGCGGGGGGGGTAACAATGAGCAGTTCTTC
size: -; D: -; V: TRBV2; J: TRBJ2-7; CDR3: CASSGTDSPYEQYF; DNA: TGTGCCAGCAGTGGGACAGACTCACCCTACGAGCAGTACTTC
size: -; D: -; V: TRBV29-1; J: TRBJ1-5; CDR3: CSVEGPQGRGQPQHF; DNA: TGCAGCGTTGAAGGGCCCCAGGGTCGGGGACAGCCCCAGCATTTT
size: -; D: TRBD2; V: TRBV2; J: TRBJ2-1; CDR3: CATLKGRGGHLNEQFF; DNA: TGTGCCACCCTAAAAGGTCGGGGGGGACATCTGAATGAGCAGTTCTTC
size: once; D: -; V: TRBV10-3; J: TRBJ2-5; CDR3: CAISDRGDEQYF; DNA: TGTGCCATCAGTGACAGGGGGGATGAGCAGTACTTC
size: once; D: TRBD2; V: TRBV20-1; J: TRBJ2-3; CDR3: CSATGAGGRTDTQYF; DNA: TGCAGTGCTACCGGGGCGGGGGGGCGGACAGATACGCAGTATTTT
size: -; D: TRBD1; V: TRBV30; J: TRBJ1-2; CDR3: CAWSSGGTDGYTF; DNA: TGTGCCTGGAGTTCAGGGGGGACCGATGGCTACACCTTC
size: -; D: -; V: TRBV29-1; J: TRBJ1-2; CDR3: CSVEKGEGTYGYTF; DNA: TGCAGCGTTGAAAAGGGAGAGGGGACCTATGGCTACACCTTC
size: -; D: -; V: TRBV7-9; J: TRBJ1-1; CDR3: CASSVDENTEAFF; DNA: TGTGCCAGCAGCGTCGATGAGAACACTGAAGCTTTCTTT
size: -; D: TRBD1; V: TRBV6-5; J: TRBJ1-2; CDR3: CASSYDDRGGYTF; DNA: TGTGCCAGCAGTTACGACGACAGGGGCGGCTACACCTTC
size: -; D: -; V: TRBV10-3; J: TRBJ2-7; CDR3: CAISPQGGLKRSYEQYF; DNA: TGTGCCATCAGCCCCCAGGGGGGGTTGAAGAGGTCCTACGAGCAGTACTTC
size: -; D: -; V: TRBV28; J: TRBJ1-4; CDR3: CASSLGGVIPEEKLFF; DNA: TGTGCCAGCAGTTTAGGGGGGGTGATTCCTGAGGAAAAACTGTTTTTT
size: -; D: -; V: TRBV7-2; J: TRBJ1-2; CDR3: CASTMDVQGGYTF; DNA: TGTGCCAGCACTATGGACGTGCAGGGAGGCTACACCTTC
size: -; D: -; V: TRBV29-1; J: TRBJ2-7; CDR3: CSVGQSLFYEQYF; DNA: TGCAGCGTTGGACAAAGTCTCTTCTACGAGCAGTACTTC
size: -; D: TRBD2; V: TRBV29-1; J: TRBJ2-5; CDR3: CSVLRTSGGAVETQYF; DNA: TGCAGCGTTCTCCGGACTAGCGGGGGGGCTGTAGAGACCCAGTACTTC
size: -; D: -; V: TRBV27; J: TRBJ1-2; CDR3: CASSARTGYGYTF; DNA: TGTGCCAGCAGTGCGCGGACGGGCTATGGCTACACCTTC
size: -; D: TRBD2; V: TRBV6-2/TRBV6-3; J: TRBJ2-5; CDR3: CASSYGGLAGRRETQYF; DNA: TGTGCCAGCAGTTACGGGGGGCTAGCGGGACGTCGGGAGACCCAGTACTTC
size: -; D: -; V: TRBV4-2; J: TRBJ2-7; CDR3: CASRNTRQAGTYEQYF; DNA: TGTGCCAGCAGAAACACCAGACAGGCAGGGACCTACGAGCAGTACTTC
size: few; D: TRBD2; V: TRBV7-2; J: TRBJ2-1; CDR3: CASSFGLAGGYVDNEQFF; DNA: TGTGCCAGCAGCTTTGGACTAGCGGGGGGGTATGTCGACAATGAGCAGTTCTTC
size: few; D: TRBD1; V: TRBV14; J: TRBJ2-7; CDR3: CASSRTGIYEQYF; DNA: TGTGCCAGCAGTCGGACAGGGATATACGAGCAGTACTTC
size: -; D: -; V: TRBV6-2/TRBV6-3; J: TRBJ2-1; CDR3: CASSYSSGYNEQFF; DNA: TGTGCCAGCAGTTACTCTTCAGGTTACAATGAGCAGTTCTTC
size: -; D: -; V: TRBV10-3; J: TRBJ2-7; CDR3: CAISGEAAWSSYEQYF; DNA: TGTGCCATCAGTGGGGAGGCGGCTTGGAGCTCCTACGAGCAGTACTTC